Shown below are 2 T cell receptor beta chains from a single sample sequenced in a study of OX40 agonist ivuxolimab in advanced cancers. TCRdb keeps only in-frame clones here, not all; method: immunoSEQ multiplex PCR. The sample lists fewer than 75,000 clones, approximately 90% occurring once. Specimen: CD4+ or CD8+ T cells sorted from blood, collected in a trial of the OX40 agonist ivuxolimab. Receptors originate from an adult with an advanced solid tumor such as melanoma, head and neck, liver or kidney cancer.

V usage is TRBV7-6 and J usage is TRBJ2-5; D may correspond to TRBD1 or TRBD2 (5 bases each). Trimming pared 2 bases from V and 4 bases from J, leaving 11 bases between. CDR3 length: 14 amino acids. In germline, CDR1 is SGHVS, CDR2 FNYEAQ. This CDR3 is CASSLTGPRETQYF. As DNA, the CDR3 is TGTGCCAGCAGCTTAACGGGGCCGAGAGAGACCCAGTACTTC.

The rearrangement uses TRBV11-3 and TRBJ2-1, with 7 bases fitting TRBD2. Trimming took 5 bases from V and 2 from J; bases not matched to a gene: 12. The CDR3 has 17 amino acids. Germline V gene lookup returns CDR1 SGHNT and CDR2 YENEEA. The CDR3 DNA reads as TGTGCCAGCAGCCCAGGCCGGGCGGGGGACGCCTACAATGAGCAGTTCTTC. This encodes CASSPGRAGDAYNEQFF. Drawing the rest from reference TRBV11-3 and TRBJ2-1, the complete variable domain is EAGVVQSPRYKIIEKKQPVAFWCNPISGHNTLYWYLQNLGQGPELLIRYENEEAVDDSQLPKDRFSAERLKGVDSTLKIQPAELGDSAVYLCASSPGRAGDAYNEQFFGPGTRLTVL.